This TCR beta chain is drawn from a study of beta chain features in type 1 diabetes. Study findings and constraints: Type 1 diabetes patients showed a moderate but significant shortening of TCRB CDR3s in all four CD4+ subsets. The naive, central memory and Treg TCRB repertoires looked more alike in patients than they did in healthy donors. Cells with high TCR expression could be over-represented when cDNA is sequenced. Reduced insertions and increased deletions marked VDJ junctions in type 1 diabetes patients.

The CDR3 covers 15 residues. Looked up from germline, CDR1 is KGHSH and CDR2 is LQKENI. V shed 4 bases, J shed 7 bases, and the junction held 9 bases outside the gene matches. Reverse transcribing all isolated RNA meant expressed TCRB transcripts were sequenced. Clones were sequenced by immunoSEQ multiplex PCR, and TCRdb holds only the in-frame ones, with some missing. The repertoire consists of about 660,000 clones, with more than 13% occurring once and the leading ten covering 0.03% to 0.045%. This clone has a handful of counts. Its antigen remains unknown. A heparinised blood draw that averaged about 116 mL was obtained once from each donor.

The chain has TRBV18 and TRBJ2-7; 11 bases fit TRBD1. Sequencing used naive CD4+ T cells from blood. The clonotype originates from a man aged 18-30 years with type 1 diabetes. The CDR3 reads CASSLAGQGAREQYF. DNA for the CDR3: TGTGCCAGCTCACTTGCAGGACAGGGGGCGAGGGAGCAGTACTTC. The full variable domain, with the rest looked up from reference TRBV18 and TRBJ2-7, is NAGVMQNPRHLVRRRGQEARLRCSPMKGHSHVYWYRQLPEEGLKFMVYLQKENIIDESGMPKERFSAEFPKEGPSILRIQQVVRGDSAAYFCASSLAGQGAREQYFGPGTRLTVT.